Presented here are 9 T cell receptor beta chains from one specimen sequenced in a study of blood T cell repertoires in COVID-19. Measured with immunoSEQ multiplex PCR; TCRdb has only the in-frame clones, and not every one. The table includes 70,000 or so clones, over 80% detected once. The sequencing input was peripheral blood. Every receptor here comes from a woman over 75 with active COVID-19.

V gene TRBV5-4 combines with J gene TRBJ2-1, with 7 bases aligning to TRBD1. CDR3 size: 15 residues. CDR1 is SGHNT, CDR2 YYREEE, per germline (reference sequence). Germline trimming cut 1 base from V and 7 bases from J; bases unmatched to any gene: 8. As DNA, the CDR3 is TGTGCCAGCAGCTTGTATACAGGGGAGTGGAATGAGCAGTTCTTC. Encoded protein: CASSLYTGEWNEQFF.

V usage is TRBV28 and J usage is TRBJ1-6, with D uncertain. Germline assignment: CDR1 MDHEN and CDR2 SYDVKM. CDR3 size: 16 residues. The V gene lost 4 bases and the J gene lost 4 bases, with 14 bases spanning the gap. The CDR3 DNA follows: TGTGCCAGCAGTTCACTCATAGCCCTTTATAATTCACCCCTCCACTTT. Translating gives CASSSLIALYNSPLHF.

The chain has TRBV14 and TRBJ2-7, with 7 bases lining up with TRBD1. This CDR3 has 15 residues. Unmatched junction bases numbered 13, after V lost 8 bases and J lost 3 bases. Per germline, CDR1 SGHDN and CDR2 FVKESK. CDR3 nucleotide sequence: TGTGCCAGCGCGAGGGGATACAGGGGTCTCTACGAGCAGTACTTC. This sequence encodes CASARGYRGLYEQYF.

This CDR3 is CASSPRSPGELFF. The CDR3 nucleotides read TGTGCCAGCAGCCCCAGATCCCCCGGGGAGCTGTTTTTT. This chain uses TRBV11-3 with TRBJ2-2; D is unresolved. The CDR3 spans 13 residues. The germline CDR1 and CDR2 sequences are SGHNT and YENEEA. V lost 5 bases, J lost 6 bases, and 10 bases lay in between.

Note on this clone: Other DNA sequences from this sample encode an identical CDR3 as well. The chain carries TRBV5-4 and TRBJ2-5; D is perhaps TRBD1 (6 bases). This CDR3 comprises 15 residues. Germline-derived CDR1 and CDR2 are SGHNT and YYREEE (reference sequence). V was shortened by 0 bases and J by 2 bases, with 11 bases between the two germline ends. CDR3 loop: CASSLGQGRQETQYF. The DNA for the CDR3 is TGTGCCAGCAGCTTGGGGCAGGGGCGACAAGAGACCCAGTACTTC. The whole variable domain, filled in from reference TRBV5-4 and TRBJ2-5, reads ETGVTQSPTHLIKTRGQQVTLRCSSQSGHNTVSWYQQALGQGPQFIFQYYREEENGRGNFPPRFSGLQFPNYSSELNVNALELDDSALYLCASSLGQGRQETQYFGPGTRLLVL.

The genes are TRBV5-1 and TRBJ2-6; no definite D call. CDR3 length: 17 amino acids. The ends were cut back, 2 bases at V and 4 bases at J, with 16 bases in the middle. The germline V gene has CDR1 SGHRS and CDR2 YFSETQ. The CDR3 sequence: CASSFGSAELGANVLTF. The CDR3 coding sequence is TGCGCCAGCAGCTTCGGTTCTGCGGAGTTAGGGGCCAACGTCCTGACTTTC.

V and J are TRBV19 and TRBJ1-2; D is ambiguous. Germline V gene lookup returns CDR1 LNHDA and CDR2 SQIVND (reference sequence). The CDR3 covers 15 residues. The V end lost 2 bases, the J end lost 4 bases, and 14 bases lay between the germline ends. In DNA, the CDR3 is TGTGCCAGTAGTATATTGGCGGGTCAACGCTATGGCTACACCTTC. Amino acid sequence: CASSILAGQRYGYTF.

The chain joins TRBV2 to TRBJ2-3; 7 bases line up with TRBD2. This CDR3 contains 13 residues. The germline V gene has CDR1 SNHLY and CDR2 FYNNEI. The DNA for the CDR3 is TGTGCTAAGACTAGCCCCAGCACAGATACGCAGTATTTT. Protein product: CAKTSPSTDTQYF.

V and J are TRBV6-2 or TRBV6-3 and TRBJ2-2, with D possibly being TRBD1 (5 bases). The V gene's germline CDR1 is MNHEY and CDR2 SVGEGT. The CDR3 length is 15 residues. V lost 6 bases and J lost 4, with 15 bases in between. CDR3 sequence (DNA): TGTGCCAGCAGCCGGACACCCGCGGCCACCGGGGAGCTGTTTTTT. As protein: CASSRTPAATGELFF.